This TCR beta chain was observed in a study of T cells in Graves' hyperthyroidism and ophthalmopathy. Researchers took RNA transcripts and amplified the TCR beta CDR3 regions from them. The TCR CDR3 first-round RT-PCR relied on the HTBI primer set. TCRdb reprocessed the multiplex PCR reads via MiXCR and lists one record per CDR3 protein. Of around 300,000 distinct CDR3 sequences listed, about 14% were seen once; the top ten hold 7% to 8.5%. Germline CDR1 reads SGHRS; CDR2 reads YFSETQ. With V trimmed by 6 bases and J by 4 bases, 14 bases remained unmatched. The length of the CDR3 is 16 residues. The table lists this clonotype with a few counts. The antigen is undetermined. The study's findings and limits: Most thyroid-expanded clonotypes above 0.001 were also found in blood.

Each patient was aged 18 to 65 and had newly diagnosed hyperthyroidism of under 2 months' duration. Progressors' blood was drawn at hyperthyroidism diagnosis, before ophthalmopathy symptoms. The sequencing input was blood. The source is a young woman with Graves' hyperthyroidism that later progressed to Graves' ophthalmopathy. The chain combines TRBV5-1 with TRBJ2-7, with 9 bases lining up with TRBD1. The CDR3 DNA reads as TGCGCCAGCAAACTGCGACAGGGGGAAATTGGATACGAGCAGTACTTC. Its translation is CASKLRQGEIGYEQYF.